One sample yielded the 13 T cell receptor beta chains listed below, sequenced in a study of cytomegalovirus exposure and HLA in healthy donors. The PCR ran on 60 Vbeta and 13 Jbeta primers. The repertoire was sequenced with immunoSEQ multiplex PCR; TCRdb's copy has only in-frame clones and lacks some. The repertoire table contains some 120,000 clones. Sequencing was carried out using PBMCs. The receptor source for this set is a woman aged 55 to 70 in good health and CMV-seronegative.

The genes are TRBV12-1 and TRBJ1-5; whether TRBD1, the table's D call, matches the DNA was not checked. TRBV12-1 is annotated as a pseudogene. The CDR3 loop spans 17 amino acids. DNA for the CDR3: TGTGCCAGCAGCCCACGAATTACGGACAGGGGCAATCAGCCCCAGCATTTT. It specifies CASSPRITDRGNQPQHF.

The V and J genes are TRBV25-1 and TRBJ2-2; D unresolved. CDR3 size: 13 residues. CDR1 is MGHDK, CDR2 SYGVNS, per germline. V lost 2 bases and J lost 5, with 6 bases in between. The CDR3 DNA sequence: TGTGCCAGCAGTGAAACGGTTACCGGGGAGCTGTTTTTT. It is translated as CASSETVTGELFF.

The gene calls are TRBV28 and TRBJ1-2, with D uncertain. The germline V and J ends were trimmed by 3 bases and 4 bases, with 9 bases remaining between them. Germline V CDR1 and CDR2: MDHEN, SYDVKM. The CDR3 is made up of 13 amino acids. CDR3 protein: CASSFEVGYGYTF. The DNA of the CDR3 is TGTGCCAGCAGTTTTGAGGTTGGCTATGGCTACACCTTC.

The V and J genes are TRBV6-1 and TRBJ1-1; a possible D gene is TRBD1 (5 bases). V lost 4 bases and J lost 8, with 8 bases in between. This CDR3 region has 11 residues. In germline, CDR1 is MNHNS, CDR2 SASEGT. Here the CDR3 reads CASSVNREAFF. In nucleotides, the CDR3 is TGTGCCAGCAGTGTTAACAGGGAAGCTTTCTTT.

This chain connects TRBV6-1 to TRBJ2-3; TRBD2 is a possible D gene (6 bases). V was clipped by 10 bases and J by 2 bases, with 13 bases between them. Germline V gives CDR1 MNHNS, CDR2 SASEGT. The CDR3 length is 13 residues. Here the CDR3 DNA reads TGTGCCACCAAGCGGGTTAACACAGATACGCAGTATTTT. Its translation: CATKRVNTDTQYF.

The rearrangement links TRBV20-1 to TRBJ1-5; unclear D gene. The CDR3 is made up of 11 amino acids. CDR1 and CDR2 (germline): DFQATT, SNEGSKA (reference sequence). Trimming removed 6 bases from V and 11 bases from J, with 14 bases in between. The CDR3 nucleotides are TGCAGTGCCCCTAGCCTGGGAACCCAGCATTTT. Translation: CSAPSLGTQHF.

The J gene is TRBJ1-4, the V gene TRBV6-6; a possible D gene is TRBD1 (5 bases). Germline CDR1 and CDR2: MNHNY and SVGAGI (reference sequence). V was shortened by 2 bases and J by 5 bases, with 12 bases between the two germline ends. The CDR3 extends over 15 amino acids. The CDR3 nucleotides are TGTGCCAGCAGTTACGGCGGGGGGAAGAATGAAAAACTGTTTTTT. Translated, it gives CASSYGGGKNEKLFF.

The chain has TRBV5-5 and TRBJ2-7; 11 bases fit TRBD2. This CDR3 has 17 residues. Unmatched junction bases numbered 11, after V lost 0 bases and J lost 6 bases. Germline V gives CDR1 SGHKS, CDR2 YYEKEE (reference sequence). CDR3 sequence: CASSLEGLAVVASEQYF. The CDR3 DNA reads as TGTGCCAGCAGCTTGGAGGGACTAGCGGTAGTAGCTTCCGAGCAGTACTTC. Complete variable domain (other parts from reference TRBV5-5 and TRBJ2-7): DAGVTQSPTHLIKTRGQQVTLRCSPISGHKSVSWYQQVLGQGPQFIFQYYEKEERGRGNFPDRFSARQFPNYSSELNVNALLLGDSALYLCASSLEGLAVVASEQYFGPGTRLTVT.

The chain uses TRBV28 and TRBJ1-2, with 8 bases that match TRBD1. Looked up from germline, CDR1 is MDHEN and CDR2 is SYDVKM. The CDR3 is 16 residues long. V gave up 5 bases and J gave up 3 bases; unmatched junction bases: 11. The CDR3 nucleotides are TGTGCCAGCAGTACCATGTCCCCGACAGGGGACTATGGCTACACCTTC. Translation gives CASSTMSPTGDYGYTF.

The chain recombines TRBV7-3 with TRBJ2-1, with 11 bases aligning to TRBD1. CDR1 SGHTA and CDR2 FQGTGA come from the germline V gene. The CDR3 has 16 residues. J lost 4 bases, V lost 5 bases, and 7 bases had no gene match. The CDR3 region is CASSLAGTGGYNEQFF. CDR3 DNA: TGTGCCAGCAGCCTTGCCGGGACAGGGGGTTACAATGAGCAGTTCTTC.

The chain employs TRBV28 and TRBJ2-1; 8 nucleotides align to TRBD1. V shed 6 bases, J shed 2 bases, and the junction held 15 bases outside the gene matches. Germline V gives CDR1 MDHEN, CDR2 SYDVKM. The CDR3 is made up of 18 amino acids. The CDR3 coding sequence is TGTGCCAGCAGACTAACTACCTCCGGGACAGGCCCCTACAATGAGCAGTTCTTC. It is translated as CASRLTTSGTGPYNEQFF.

The chain is built from TRBV5-6 and TRBJ1-4; D unresolved. CDR3 length: 16 residues. Trimming cost V 4 bases and J 0 bases, with 13 bases left between them. The germline V gene has CDR1 SGHDT and CDR2 YYEEEE. CDR3 coding DNA: TGTGCCAGCAGCCGTGTGGGAGCTACAACTAATGAAAAACTGTTTTTT. Its protein is CASSRVGATTNEKLFF.

The rearrangement uses TRBV5-4 and TRBJ2-4; D possibly corresponds to TRBD2 (6 bases). Trimming took off 0 bases at V and 5 bases at J, with 12 bases between the two ends. The CDR3 is made up of 15 amino acids. Germline CDR1 is SGHNT and CDR2 is YYREEE (reference sequence). The CDR3 DNA reads as TGTGCCAGCAGCTTGGGGGGGGTGGTAGAAAACATTCAGTACTTC. Translation: CASSLGGVVENIQYF. Full variable domain (remainder filled in from reference TRBV5-4 and TRBJ2-4): ETGVTQSPTHLIKTRGQQVTLRCSSQSGHNTVSWYQQALGQGPQFIFQYYREEENGRGNFPPRFSGLQFPNYSSELNVNALELDDSALYLCASSLGGVVENIQYFGAGTRLSVL.